The source of this TCR beta chain is a study of cytomegalovirus exposure and HLA in healthy donors (dated by TCRdb to 2016 to 2017). For the study in its entirety: An earlier analysis of approximately 640 of the donors reported about 250 Gb of sequence data and some 120 million unique TCR beta sequences from approximately 180 million T cells. Besides the first cohort of around 670 subjects, a separate validation cohort made up of 120 different subjects was used. Donor age, sex, ethnicity and CMV serostatus were collected together with the repertoire data. Typing coverage varied by locus: about 629-630 donors for A, B, C, DRB1 and DQB1; approximately 500 for DQA1; more than 600 for DPA1; 450 to 480 for DPB1. An earlier analysis of several hundred of the donors applied high-throughput TCR beta sequencing to assess whether each TCR beta V gene segment acted as functional or pseudogenic. A later analysis re-examined previously published TCR beta repertoires from more than 550 donors and added high-resolution HLA genotyping to investigate patterns of TCR occurrence. Because of strong linkage in the cohort, four to six DR-DQ haplotypes were treated as single units for association and clustering. HLA typing included class I and class II loci at four-digit resolution. Every repertoire in the discovery cohort had been generated on one and the same sequencing platform. On average, around 240,000 unique TCR beta nucleotide sequences were sequenced per donor among 300 to 500 genotyped donors of the cohort, with roughly 18% of those sequences being non-productive. A later genetic analysis used genome-wide SNP genotypes for about three fifths of the 666 donors, treating that subset as a discovery cohort. The study profiled the T cell repertoires of 500 to 800 subjects by immunosequencing and related them to cytomegalovirus serostatus. High-throughput TCR immunosequencing, statistical association of individual TCRs with disease status, and machine learning were combined to predict cytomegalovirus infection status. An early release that covered 640 HLA-typed donors contained about 300 gigabases of sequencing data and around 85 million unique TCR sequences. The aim of the study was to test whether cataloging public T cell receptors could identify signatures of past pathogen exposure. Rather than drawing on any new phenotypic data, the later analysis identified candidate immune exposures from TCR beta sequences and the way those sequences occurred across donors. Of the roughly 400 genotyped donors, around 81% fell in the genetic ancestry cluster associated with self-reported Caucasian donors. What the authors observed across the whole study: The only immune exposure information available for the cohort was CMV serostatus. An association between a missense DCLRE1C variant and V-gene and J-gene trimming of TCR beta chains was found in a later genetic analysis and replicated in an independent cohort. A later genetic analysis reported fewer N-insertions in productive TCRs among donors in an Asian-associated ancestry cluster than the approximately 670-donor mean. The study gave a list of 150 to 200 TCR beta chains associated with cytomegalovirus. Only TCR beta chains were sequenced in this cohort, and the absence of alpha or paired-chain data limited detectable features. Linkage disequilibrium might explain the correlated functional status among segregating V segments, but an unknown experimental factor could not be excluded. Because the 87-base-pair reads could not distinguish some IMGT-functional V segments, including TRBV6-2 and TRBV6-3, those segments were excluded. A later analysis found that most CMV-associated TCR beta chains appeared HLA-restricted, with HLA associations seemingly driven largely by CMV exposure. Roughly uniform sequencing depth across donors was assumed in presence/absence analyses, although this assumption may not hold. When HLA alleles, especially DR and DQ, strongly co-occurred, attributing TCR associations to individual alleles was difficult. The classifier was reported to diagnose cytomegalovirus status with high specificity and sensitivity in both the original and validation cohorts. In a later analysis, HLA-associated TCR beta chains were found to be more clonally expanded and to have lower generation probabilities than equally common non-associated chains. A cluster of highly shared sequence variants was judged likely to be a technical artifact of the sequencing pipeline. In an earlier analysis of under 600 of the donors, most TCR beta V segments were observed in productive rearrangements about 90% or about 30% of the time, broadly matching IMGT annotations. A later analysis reported that several top co-occurrence clusters appeared linked to parvovirus B19, influenza, CMV and Epstein-Barr virus. According to the authors, the approach could potentially be generalized to other disease states and immunological phenotypes. A few of the identified cytomegalovirus-associated TCR beta chains were confirmed in vitro to be specific for cytomegalovirus antigens. A later analysis found that TCR association rates varied across HLA loci, with DRB1 alleles showing the most associated TCRs and HLA-C alleles the fewest. Most TCR sequences were observed very rarely across donors, whereas some public TCRs were present in many individuals. At a false discovery rate of 0.05, a later analysis linked 16,951 TCR beta sequences to specific HLA alleles. A further reported finding was that TCR beta sequences accurately predicted the HLA-A and HLA-B alleles for most subjects in the first cohort. Because counts were too low, seventeen rarely observed V segments, including chromosome 9 orphons, were left out of the earlier analysis of 500 to 750 of the donors. Because HLA typing was unavailable for some donors at each locus, only the typed subset was used in association tests.

Remarks on this clone: Its antigen remains unidentified.

The cohort comprised around 690 healthy bone marrow donors. All cohort members were sampled while nominally healthy, although unrecorded immune exposures were likely present. The donor tested CMV seronegative and was one of the 352 seronegative cohort members. A peripheral blood sample was collected from each donor, and TCR beta sequencing was performed on peripheral blood mononuclear cells. The Qiagen DNeasy Blood Extraction Kit was used to extract genomic DNA from the blood cell samples. The CDR3 numbers 15 residues from cysteine through phenylalanine. The CDR3 DNA has 45 bases and is translated from base 1. The junction carries 16 bases between V and J, which are trimmed by 6 bases and 2 bases respectively. CDR1 MNHEY and CDR2 SVGAGI are derived from the germline V gene. Receptor amplification or capture employed the immunoSEQ multiplex PCR assay. The multiplex PCR relied on a mix of 60 forward primers for TCR Vbeta segments and 13 reverse primers for TCR Jbeta segments. Amplification of the CDR3 region of rearranged TCR beta genes was performed with a multiplex PCR assay on genomic DNA. On the Illumina HiSeq System, the amplified TCR beta libraries were sequenced as 87-base-pair reads. On the authors' methods: Across the roughly 640 repertoires, a later analysis counted tens of millions of unique TCR beta chains, approximately 12 million of which were shared by at least two donors. To remove PCR and sequencing errors, raw reads were error-corrected and collapsed into unique sequences using a nearest-neighbor algorithm that merged closely related sequences. Alignment of CDR3 sequences to IMGT reference sequences was used to assign V, D and J gene segments. For a sequence to be retained, a match of at least six nucleotides was required to both a V gene segment and a J gene segment. Rearrangements were classified as productive when the CDR3 lacked stop codons and remained in frame with V and J, and all other rearrangements were classified as non-productive. Following IMGT convention, CDR3 was defined as the stretch from the second conserved V-encoded cysteine to the conserved J-encoded phenylalanine. In an earlier analysis of roughly 580 of the donors, sequences lacking an unambiguous match to a single V gene segment were excluded. In an earlier analysis of 587 of the donors, V segments were called functional above 56.7% productive rearrangements and were called segregating when the between-donor standard deviation exceeded 5%. A statistical classification framework was built for diagnosing cytomegalovirus status from the catalog of TCR beta chain sequences. In a later analysis, V and J genes were assigned by comparing TCR nucleotide sequences against IMGT/GENE-DB human TR gene sequences. Using the TCRdist pipeline, a later analysis assigned CDR3 sequences along with most-parsimonious VDJ recombination scenarios. In a later analysis, every TCR beta chain was defined by the combination of its CDR3 amino acid sequence and its V-gene family, and reads without a unique V-gene family were dropped. A later analysis removed 550 to 700 highly shared, low-generation-probability nucleotide sequences to deal with suspected cross-contamination and a sequencing artifact. A later analysis calculated a clonal expansion index for each public chain from normalized within-repertoire ranks of inferred template counts. In a later analysis, generation probabilities were computed with a VDJ recombination model fitted to out-of-frame rearrangements, and the resulting probabilities were checked against IGoR. Hypergeometric tests were used in a later analysis to score TCR-TCR, TCR-HLA and TCR-CMV co-occurrence, with a repertoire-size bias correction applied to the TCR pairs. In a later analysis, false discovery rates were estimated by permuting HLA or CMV assignments 20 times. A later analysis grouped co-occurring TCRs with DBSCAN, adding TCRdist sequence similarity when clustering within HLA-allele-positive subsets. Repertoires with fewer than 30,000 or more than 120,000 public chains, plus five repertoires with anomalous nucleotide sharing, were excluded from co-occurrence clustering. The table comes from immuneACCESS by way of TCRdb, which keeps in-frame sequences with V and J called. Part of the clones is missing from these tables; in studies checked, under half for an unresolved V gene and the rest for unknown reasons. That table is the source of V, J and clone size, and D and trimming were worked out from the DNA. The table of this sample itemizes 140,000 or so clones. The biggest ten clones account for around 0.96% of the sample.

This clonotype was obtained from a male donor in good health and CMV-seronegative. The sample was PBMCs. Rearrangement joined TRBV6-5 to TRBJ1-2; the D region possibly corresponds to TRBD1 (6 bases align). The DNA is as follows: TGTGCCAGCAGGCTTGAGCGGGGGCACAACTATGGCTACACCTTC. The translation is CASRLERGHNYGYTF.